Presented here are 4 T cell receptor beta chains from one specimen sequenced in a study of blood T cell repertoires in COVID-19. The method was immunoSEQ multiplex PCR; TCRdb's version includes in-frame clones alone and lacks a portion of them. The sample lists about 480,000 clones, 89% occurring once. The material sequenced was peripheral blood. The origin of the receptors is a man in his late teens or twenties with COVID-19, enrolled during active disease.

This sequence joins TRBV30 and TRBJ1-1; D is ambiguous. Germline assignment: CDR1 GTSNPN and CDR2 SVGIG (reference sequence). The CDR3 contains 9 residues. The CDR3 DNA reads as TGTGCTGGGGAGGGTGAAGCTTTCTTT. It specifies CAGEGEAFF.

V and J are TRBV6-5 and TRBJ1-2, with D perhaps matching TRBD1 (6 bases). In germline, CDR1 is MNHEY, CDR2 SVGAGI. V was trimmed by 6 bases and J by 5 bases, leaving 19 bases between them. CDR3 size: 15 residues. CDR3 sequence reads: CASSRTASRSYGYTF. The DNA of the CDR3 is TGTGCCAGCAGCCGGACAGCCTCCCGTAGTTATGGCTACACCTTC.

This chain joins TRBV18 and TRBJ1-1; the match to TRBD1 covers 8 bases. CDR3 size: 14 residues. Germline trimming cut 2 bases from V and 3 bases from J; bases unmatched to any gene: 2. CDR1 and CDR2 from the germline V gene are KGHSH and LQKENI. CDR3 in amino acids: CASSPYRGDTEAFF. DNA of the CDR3: TGTGCCAGCTCACCATACAGGGGGGACACTGAAGCTTTCTTT.

This clone came up once. This chain connects TRBV12-3 or TRBV12-4 to TRBJ2-1; a weak D match, TRBD2 (5 bases). V was trimmed by 11 bases and J by 0 bases, leaving 11 bases between them. This CDR3 comprises 13 residues. CDR3 amino acids: CAGERRSYNEQFF. The CDR3 coding sequence is TGTGCCGGCGAGCGGCGCTCCTACAATGAGCAGTTCTTC.